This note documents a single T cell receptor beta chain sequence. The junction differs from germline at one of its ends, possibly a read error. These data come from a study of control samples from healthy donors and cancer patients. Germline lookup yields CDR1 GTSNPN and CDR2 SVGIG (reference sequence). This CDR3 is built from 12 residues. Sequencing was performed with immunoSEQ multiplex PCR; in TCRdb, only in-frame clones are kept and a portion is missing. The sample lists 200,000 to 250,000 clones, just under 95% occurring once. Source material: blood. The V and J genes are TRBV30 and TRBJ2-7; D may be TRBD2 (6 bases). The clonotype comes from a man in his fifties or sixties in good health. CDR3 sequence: CAWGVTRGEQYF. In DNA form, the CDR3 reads TGTGCCTGGGGTGTAACCCGGGGGGAGCAGTACTTC. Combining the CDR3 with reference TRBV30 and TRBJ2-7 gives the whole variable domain SQTIHQWPATLVQPVGSPLSLECTVEGTSNPNLYWYRQAAGRGLQLLFYSVGIGQISSEVPQNLSASRPQDRQFILSSKKLLLSDSGFYLCAWGVTRGEQYFGPGTRLTVT.